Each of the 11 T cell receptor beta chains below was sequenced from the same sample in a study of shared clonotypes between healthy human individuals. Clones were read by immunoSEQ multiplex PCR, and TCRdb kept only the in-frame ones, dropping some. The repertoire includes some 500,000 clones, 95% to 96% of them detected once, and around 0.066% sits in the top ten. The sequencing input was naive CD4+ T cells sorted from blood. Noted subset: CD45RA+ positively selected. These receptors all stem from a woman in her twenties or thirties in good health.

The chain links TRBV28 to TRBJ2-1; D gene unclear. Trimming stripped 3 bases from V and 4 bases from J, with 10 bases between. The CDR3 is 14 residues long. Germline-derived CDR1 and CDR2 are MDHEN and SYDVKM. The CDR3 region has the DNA TGTGCCAGCAGTTTGGCACTAAAATACAATGAGCAGTTCTTC. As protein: CASSLALKYNEQFF. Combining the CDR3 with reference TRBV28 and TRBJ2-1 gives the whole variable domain DVKVTQSSRYLVKRTGEKVFLECVQDMDHENMFWYRQDPGLGLRLIYFSYDVKMKEKGDIPEGYSVSREKKERFSLILESASTNQTSMYLCASSLALKYNEQFFGPGTRLTVL.

CDR3 sequence: CASSLGGRSGRQETQYF. CDR3 in DNA: TGTGCCAGCAGCTTAGGGGGGAGGAGCGGGAGGCAAGAGACCCAGTACTTC. This chain uses TRBV11-3 with TRBJ2-5; TRBD2 matches 9 bases. J was trimmed by 2 bases and V by 1 base; bases with no gene match: 8. This CDR3 contains 17 residues. CDR1 SGHNT and CDR2 YENEEA come from the germline V gene.

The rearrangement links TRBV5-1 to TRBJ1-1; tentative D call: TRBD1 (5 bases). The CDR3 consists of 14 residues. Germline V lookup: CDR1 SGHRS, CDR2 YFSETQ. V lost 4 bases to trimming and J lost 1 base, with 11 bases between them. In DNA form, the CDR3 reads TGCGCCAGCAGCGGGGGGACGGCGAACACTGAAGCTTTCTTT. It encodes CASSGGTANTEAFF.

The CDR3 DNA reads as TGTGCCAGCTCCGCCGACTTAGACACAGATACGCAGTATTTT. It specifies CASSADLDTDTQYF. The V and J genes are TRBV18 and TRBJ2-3; D remains unclear. Germline CDR1 and CDR2: KGHSH and LQKENI. The length of the CDR3 is 14 residues. Trimming removed 6 bases from V and 2 bases from J, with 12 bases in between. Looking up the rest from reference TRBV18 and TRBJ2-3 gives the full variable domain: NAGVMQNPRHLVRRRGQEARLRCSPMKGHSHVYWYRQLPEEGLKFMVYLQKENIIDESGMPKERFSAEFPKEGPSILRIQQVVRGDSAAYFCASSADLDTDTQYFGPGTRLTVL.

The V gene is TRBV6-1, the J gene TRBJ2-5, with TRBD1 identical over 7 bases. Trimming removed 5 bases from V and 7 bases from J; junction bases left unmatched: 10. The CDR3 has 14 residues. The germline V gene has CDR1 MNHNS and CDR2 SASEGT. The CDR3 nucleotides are TGTGCCAGCAGTCCTCGGACAGGCCCGTGGACCCAGTACTTC. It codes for CASSPRTGPWTQYF.

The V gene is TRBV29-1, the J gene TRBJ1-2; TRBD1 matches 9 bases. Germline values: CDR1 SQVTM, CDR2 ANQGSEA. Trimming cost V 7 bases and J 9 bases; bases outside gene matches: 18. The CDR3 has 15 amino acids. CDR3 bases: TGCAGCGCCCCCGTGGAGAACAGGGGGCCGGTGAGCTACACCTTC. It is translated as CSAPVENRGPVSYTF.

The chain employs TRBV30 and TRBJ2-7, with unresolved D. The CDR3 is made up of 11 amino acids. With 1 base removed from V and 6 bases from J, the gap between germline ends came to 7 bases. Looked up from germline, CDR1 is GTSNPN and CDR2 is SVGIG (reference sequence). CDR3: CAWSDGSEQYF. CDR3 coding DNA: TGTGCCTGGAGTGACGGTTCCGAGCAGTACTTC.

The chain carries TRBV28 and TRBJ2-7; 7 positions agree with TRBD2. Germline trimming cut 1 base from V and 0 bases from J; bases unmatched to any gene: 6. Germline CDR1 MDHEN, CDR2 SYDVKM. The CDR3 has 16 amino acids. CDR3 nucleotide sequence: TGTGCCAGCAGTTTATCTGGAGCGGGGACCTCCTACGAGCAGTACTTC. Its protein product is CASSLSGAGTSYEQYF.

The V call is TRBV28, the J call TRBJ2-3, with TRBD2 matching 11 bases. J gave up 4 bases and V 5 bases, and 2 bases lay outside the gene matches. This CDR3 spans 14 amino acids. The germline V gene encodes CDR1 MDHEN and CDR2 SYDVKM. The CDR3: CASSILAGADTQYF. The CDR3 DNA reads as TGTGCCAGCAGTATACTAGCGGGAGCAGATACGCAGTATTTT.

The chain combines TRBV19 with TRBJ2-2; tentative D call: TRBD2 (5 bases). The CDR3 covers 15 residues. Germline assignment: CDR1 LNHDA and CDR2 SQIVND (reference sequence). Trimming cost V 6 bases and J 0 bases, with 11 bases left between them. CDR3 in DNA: TGTGCCAGTAGACTAGATTTGGCGAACACCGGGGAGCTGTTTTTT. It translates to CASRLDLANTGELFF.

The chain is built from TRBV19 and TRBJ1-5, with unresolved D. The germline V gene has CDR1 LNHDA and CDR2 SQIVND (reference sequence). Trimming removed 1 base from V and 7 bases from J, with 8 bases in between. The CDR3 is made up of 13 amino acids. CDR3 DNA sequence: TGTGCCAGTAGTATAGGAGAAAACCAGCCCCAGCATTTT. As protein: CASSIGENQPQHF.